This T cell receptor (beta chain) was identified in a study of cytomegalovirus exposure and HLA in healthy donors. Trimming cost V 0 bases and J 1 base, with 7 bases left between them. Germline V lookup: CDR1 SGHRS, CDR2 YFSETQ. This CDR3 comprises 14 residues. In the PCR, 60 Vbeta and 13 Jbeta primers were used. Profiling relied on immunoSEQ multiplex PCR, and the TCRdb table lists in-frame clones only, not all of them. Here the sample spans about 140,000 clones, just under 80% being singletons. This chain links TRBV5-1 with TRBJ1-1; possible D gene TRBD1, 5 bases. The material sequenced was PBMCs. This TCR was sampled from a man aged 25 to 40 in good health and CMV-seronegative. CDR3 amino acids: CASSLVGQNTEAFF. In DNA, the CDR3 is TGCGCCAGCAGCTTGGTTGGACAGAACACTGAAGCTTTCTTT.